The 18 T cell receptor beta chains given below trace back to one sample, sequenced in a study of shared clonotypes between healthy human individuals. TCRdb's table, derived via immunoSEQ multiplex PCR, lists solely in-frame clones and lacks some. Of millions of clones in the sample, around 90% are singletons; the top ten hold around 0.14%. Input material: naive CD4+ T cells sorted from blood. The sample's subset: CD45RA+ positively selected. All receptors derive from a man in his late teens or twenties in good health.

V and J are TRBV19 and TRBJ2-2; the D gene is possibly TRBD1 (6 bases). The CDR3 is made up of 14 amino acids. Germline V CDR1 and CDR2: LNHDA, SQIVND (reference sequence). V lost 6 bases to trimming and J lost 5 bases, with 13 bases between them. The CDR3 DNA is TGTGCCAGTAGGGAACAGGGTTGGACCGGGGAGCTGTTTTTT. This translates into CASREQGWTGELFF.

CDR3 DNA: TGTGCCAGCAGTCCCAGGGCCTACAGGGACACTGAAGCTTTCTTT. It codes for CASSPRAYRDTEAFF. This chain joins TRBV6-5 and TRBJ1-1, with D perhaps TRBD1 (6 bases). The V end lost 5 bases, the J end lost 3 bases, and 16 bases lay between the germline ends. CDR3 length equals 15 residues. The germline gives CDR1 MNHEY, CDR2 SVGAGI.

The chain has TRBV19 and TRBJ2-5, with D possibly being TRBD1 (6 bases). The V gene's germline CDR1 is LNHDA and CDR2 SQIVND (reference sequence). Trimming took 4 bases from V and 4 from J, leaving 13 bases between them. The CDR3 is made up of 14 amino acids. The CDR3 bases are TGTGCCAGTAGTACAGGACAGAGGGGAGAGACCCAGTACTTC. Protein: CASSTGQRGETQYF.

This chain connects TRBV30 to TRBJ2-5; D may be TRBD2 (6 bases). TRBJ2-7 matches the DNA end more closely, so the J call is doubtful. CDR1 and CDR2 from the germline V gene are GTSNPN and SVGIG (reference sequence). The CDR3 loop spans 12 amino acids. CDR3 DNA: TGTGCCTGGAGCAGAAGCGGGTACGAGCAGTACTTC. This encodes CAWSRSGYEQYF.

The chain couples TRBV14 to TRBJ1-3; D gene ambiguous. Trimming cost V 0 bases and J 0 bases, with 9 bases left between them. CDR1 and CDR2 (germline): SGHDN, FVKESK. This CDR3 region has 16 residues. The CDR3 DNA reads TGTGCCAGCAGCCAAGATCGGGCCCTCTCTGGAAACACCATATATTTT. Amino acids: CASSQDRALSGNTIYF.

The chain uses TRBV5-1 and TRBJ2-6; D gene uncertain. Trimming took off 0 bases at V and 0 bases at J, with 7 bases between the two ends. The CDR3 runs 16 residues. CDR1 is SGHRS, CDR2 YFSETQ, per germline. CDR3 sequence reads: CASSLGMSSGANVLTF. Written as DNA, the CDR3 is TGCGCCAGCAGCTTGGGGATGAGCTCTGGGGCCAACGTCCTGACTTTC.

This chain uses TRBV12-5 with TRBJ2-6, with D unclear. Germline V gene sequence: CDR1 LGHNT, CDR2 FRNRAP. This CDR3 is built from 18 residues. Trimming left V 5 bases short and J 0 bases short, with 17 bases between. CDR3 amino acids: CASGGKPGPISGANVLTF. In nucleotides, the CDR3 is TGTGCTAGTGGTGGGAAACCGGGCCCCATCTCTGGGGCCAACGTCCTGACTTTC. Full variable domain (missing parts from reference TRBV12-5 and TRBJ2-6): DARVTQTPRHKVTEMGQEVTMRCQPILGHNTVFWYRQTMMQGLELLAYFRNRAPLDDSGMPKDRFSAEMPDATLATLKIQPSEPRDSAVYFCASGGKPGPISGANVLTFGAGSRLTVL.

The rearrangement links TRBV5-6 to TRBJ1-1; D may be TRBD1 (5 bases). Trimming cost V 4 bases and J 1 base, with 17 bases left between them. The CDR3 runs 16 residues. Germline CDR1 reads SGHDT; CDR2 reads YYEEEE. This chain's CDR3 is CASSLSYGTGNTEAFF. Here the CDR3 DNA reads TGTGCCAGCAGCCTCTCTTATGGGACGGGGAACACTGAAGCTTTCTTT.

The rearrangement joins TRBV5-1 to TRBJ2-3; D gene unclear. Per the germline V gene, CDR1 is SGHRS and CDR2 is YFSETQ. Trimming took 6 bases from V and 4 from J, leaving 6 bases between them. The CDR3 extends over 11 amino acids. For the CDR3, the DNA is TGCGCCAGCAAGGCCGCAGATACGCAGTATTTT. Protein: CASKAADTQYF.

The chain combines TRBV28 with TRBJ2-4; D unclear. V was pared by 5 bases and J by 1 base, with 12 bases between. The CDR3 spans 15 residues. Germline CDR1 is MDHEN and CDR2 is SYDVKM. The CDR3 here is CASSAELGAKNIQYF. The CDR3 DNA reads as TGTGCCAGCAGTGCAGAGCTGGGTGCCAAAAACATTCAGTACTTC.

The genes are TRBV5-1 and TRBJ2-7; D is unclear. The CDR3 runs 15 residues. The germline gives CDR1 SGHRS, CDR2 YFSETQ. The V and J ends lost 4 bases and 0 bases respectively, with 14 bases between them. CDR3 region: CASSVAPRGSYEQYF. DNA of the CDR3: TGCGCCAGCAGCGTGGCCCCTCGAGGCTCCTACGAGCAGTACTTC.

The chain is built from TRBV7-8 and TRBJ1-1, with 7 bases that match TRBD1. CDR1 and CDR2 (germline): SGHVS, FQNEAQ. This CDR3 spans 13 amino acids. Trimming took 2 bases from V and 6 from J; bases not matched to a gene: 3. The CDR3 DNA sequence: TGTGCCAGCAGCTTATTTACAGGGGCTGAAGCTTTCTTT. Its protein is CASSLFTGAEAFF.

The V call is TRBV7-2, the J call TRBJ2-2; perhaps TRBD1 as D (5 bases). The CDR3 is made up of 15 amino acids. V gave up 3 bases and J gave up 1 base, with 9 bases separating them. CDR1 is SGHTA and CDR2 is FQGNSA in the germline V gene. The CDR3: CASSFPTENTGELFF. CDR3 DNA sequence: TGTGCCAGCAGCTTTCCGACAGAGAACACCGGGGAGCTGTTTTTT.

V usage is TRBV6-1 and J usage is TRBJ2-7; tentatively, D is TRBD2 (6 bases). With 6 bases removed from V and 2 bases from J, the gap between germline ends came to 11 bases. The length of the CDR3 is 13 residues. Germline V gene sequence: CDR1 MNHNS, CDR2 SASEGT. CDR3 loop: CASREGTPYEQYF. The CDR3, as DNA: TGTGCCAGCAGGGAGGGGACCCCCTACGAGCAGTACTTC.

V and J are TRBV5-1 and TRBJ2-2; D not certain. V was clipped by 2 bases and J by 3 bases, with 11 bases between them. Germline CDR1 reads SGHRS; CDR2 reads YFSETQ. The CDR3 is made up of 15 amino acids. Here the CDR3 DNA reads TGCGCCAGCAGCTTCATGGGGTGGGACACCGGGGAGCTGTTTTTT. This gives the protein CASSFMGWDTGELFF.

DNA for the CDR3: TGTGCCAGCAGCAAAGCCCAGGGGAGGCGGACTGAAGCTTTCTTT. Encoded protein: CASSKAQGRRTEAFF. The chain is built from TRBV21-1 and TRBJ1-1. TRBV21-1 is noted as a pseudogene. The CDR3 consists of 15 residues.

This CDR3 is CASSPGQLPGYTF. CDR3 coding DNA: TGTGCCAGCAGCCCAGGACAATTACCTGGCTACACCTTC. J is TRBJ1-2 and V is TRBV6-1, with TRBD1 as a possible D gene (5 bases). V was cut by 6 bases and J by 7 bases, with 15 bases left in between. CDR3 length: 13 amino acids. Germline values: CDR1 MNHNS, CDR2 SASEGT.

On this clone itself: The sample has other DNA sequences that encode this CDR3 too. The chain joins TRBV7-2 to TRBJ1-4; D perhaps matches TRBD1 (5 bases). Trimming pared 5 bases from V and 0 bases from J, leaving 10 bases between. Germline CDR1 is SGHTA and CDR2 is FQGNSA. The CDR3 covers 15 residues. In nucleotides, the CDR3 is TGTGCCAGCAGCCTTCAGGGCACAACTAATGAAAAACTGTTTTTT. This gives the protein CASSLQGTTNEKLFF.